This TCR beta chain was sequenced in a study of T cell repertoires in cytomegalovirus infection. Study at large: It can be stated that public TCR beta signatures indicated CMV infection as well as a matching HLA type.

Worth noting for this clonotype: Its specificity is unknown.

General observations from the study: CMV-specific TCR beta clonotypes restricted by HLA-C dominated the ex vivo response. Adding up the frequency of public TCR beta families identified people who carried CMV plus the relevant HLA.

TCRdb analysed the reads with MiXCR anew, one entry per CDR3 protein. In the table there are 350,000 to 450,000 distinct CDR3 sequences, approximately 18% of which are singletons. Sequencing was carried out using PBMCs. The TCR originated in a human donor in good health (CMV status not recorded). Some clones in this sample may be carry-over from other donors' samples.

The CDR3 region is CASSRTDRSYEQYF. Written as DNA, the CDR3 is TGTGCCAGCAGCAGGACAGACCGGTCTTACGAGCAGTACTTC. The chain has TRBV12-3 or TRBV12-4 and TRBJ2-7; the D gene is possibly TRBD1 (6 bases). The CDR3 extends over 14 amino acids. The ends were cut back, 6 bases at V and 4 bases at J, with 16 bases in the middle.